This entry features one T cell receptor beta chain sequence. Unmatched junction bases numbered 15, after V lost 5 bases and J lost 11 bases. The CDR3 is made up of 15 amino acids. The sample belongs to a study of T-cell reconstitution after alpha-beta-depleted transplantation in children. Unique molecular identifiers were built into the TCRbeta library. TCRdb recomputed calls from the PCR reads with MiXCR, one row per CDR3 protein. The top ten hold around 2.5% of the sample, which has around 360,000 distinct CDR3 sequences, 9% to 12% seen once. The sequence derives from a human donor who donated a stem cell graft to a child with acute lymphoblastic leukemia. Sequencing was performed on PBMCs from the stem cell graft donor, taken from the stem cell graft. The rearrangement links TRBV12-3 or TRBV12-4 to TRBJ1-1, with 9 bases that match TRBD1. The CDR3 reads CASSTNVLSGQGAFF. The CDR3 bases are TGTGCCAGCAGTACGAACGTTCTCTCCGGACAGGGGGCTTTCTTT.